The 3 T cell receptor beta chains in this list originate from one sample, sequenced in a study of T cells after yellow fever vaccination. TCRdb analysed the 5' RACE reads with MiXCR anew, one entry per CDR3 protein. The sample has 620,000 or so distinct CDR3 sequences; around an eighth are singletons. Sequencing used PBMCs, obtained on the day of the yellow fever booster vaccination. The receptors originated from a man younger than 45 who received the YFV17D yellow fever vaccine.

The chain is built from TRBV7-3 and TRBJ2-3; possible D gene TRBD2, 6 bases. V was cut by 0 bases and J by 4 bases, with 11 bases left in between. Germline CDR1 SGHTA, CDR2 FQGTGA. CDR3 length: 15 amino acids. The CDR3, as DNA: TGTGCCAGCAGCTTAACACTAGCCCCAGCAGATACGCAGTATTTT. It translates to CASSLTLAPADTQYF.

This clonotype has a handful of counts. Germline is not matched at one junction end, which may reflect a read error. The J gene is TRBJ2-1, the V gene TRBV7-2; 11 nucleotides line up with TRBD2. CDR1 is SGHTA, CDR2 FQGNSA, per germline. The CDR3 loop spans 15 amino acids. The CDR3 nucleotides are TGTGCCAGCAACTTAGCGGGAGGGTTATACAATGAGCAGTTCTTC. It is translated as CASNLAGGLYNEQFF.

This sequence joins TRBV7-8 and TRBJ1-2, with D perhaps TRBD1 (6 bases). The CDR3 has 13 residues. V was trimmed by 5 bases and J by 7 bases, leaving 14 bases between them. Germline lookup yields CDR1 SGHVS and CDR2 FQNEAQ. CDR3 nucleotide sequence: TGTGCCAGCAGCCAATACAGGGAGCGTGGCTACACCTTC. This encodes CASSQYRERGYTF.